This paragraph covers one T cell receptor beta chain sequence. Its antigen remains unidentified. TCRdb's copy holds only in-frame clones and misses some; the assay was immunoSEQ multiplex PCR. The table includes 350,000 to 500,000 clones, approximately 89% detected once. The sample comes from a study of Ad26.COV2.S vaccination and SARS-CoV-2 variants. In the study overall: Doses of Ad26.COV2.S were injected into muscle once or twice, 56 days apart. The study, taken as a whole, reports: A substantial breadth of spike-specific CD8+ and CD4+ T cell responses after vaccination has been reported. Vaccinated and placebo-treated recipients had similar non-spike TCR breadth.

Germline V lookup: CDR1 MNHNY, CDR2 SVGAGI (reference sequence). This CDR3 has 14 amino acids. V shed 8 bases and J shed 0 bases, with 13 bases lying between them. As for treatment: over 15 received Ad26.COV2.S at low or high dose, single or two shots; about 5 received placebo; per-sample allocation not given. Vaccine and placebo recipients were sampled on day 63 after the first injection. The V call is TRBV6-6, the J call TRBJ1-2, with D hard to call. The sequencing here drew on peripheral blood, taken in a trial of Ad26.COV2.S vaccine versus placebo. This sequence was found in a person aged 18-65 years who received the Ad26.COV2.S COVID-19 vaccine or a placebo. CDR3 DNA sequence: TGTGCCAGCCTGGATATAGGGCCTAACTATGGCTACACCTTC. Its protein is CASLDIGPNYGYTF.